The TCR beta chain described here comes from a study of neurological immune-mediated disorders. Unmatched junction bases numbered 6, after V lost 2 bases and J lost 3 bases. The CDR3 length is 16 residues. Germline lookup yields CDR1 MGHRA and CDR2 YSYEKL. TCRdb re-derived calls from the 5' RACE reads in MiXCR, one entry per CDR3 protein. Of just over 50,000 distinct CDR3 sequences detected, about 3% appear once; the ten largest clones hold about 6%. This clonotype was seen many times. V usage is TRBV4-1 and J usage is TRBJ2-2, with TRBD2 identical over 7 bases. Sequencing was performed on PBMCs. The TCR sequence derives from a man in his forties with multiple sclerosis. The CDR3 DNA follows: TGCGCCAGCAGCCAATTTGCGGGGGTAGACACCGGGGAGCTGTTTTTT. This gives the protein CASSQFAGVDTGELFF.